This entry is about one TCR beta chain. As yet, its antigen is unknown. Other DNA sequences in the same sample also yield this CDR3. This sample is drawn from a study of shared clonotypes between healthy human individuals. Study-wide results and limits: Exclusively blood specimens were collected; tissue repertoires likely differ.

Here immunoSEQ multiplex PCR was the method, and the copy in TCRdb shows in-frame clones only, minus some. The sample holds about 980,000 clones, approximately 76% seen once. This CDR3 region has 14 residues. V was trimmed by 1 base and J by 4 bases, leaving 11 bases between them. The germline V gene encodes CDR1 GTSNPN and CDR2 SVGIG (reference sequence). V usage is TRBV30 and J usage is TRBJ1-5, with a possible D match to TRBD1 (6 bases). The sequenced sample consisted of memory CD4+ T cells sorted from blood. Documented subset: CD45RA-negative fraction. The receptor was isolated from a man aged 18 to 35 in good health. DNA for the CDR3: TGTGCCTGGAGTGGGGGGGGCGGGAATCAGCCCCAGCATTTT. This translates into CAWSGGGGNQPQHF.